This is a list of T cell receptor beta chains from one sample in a study of T cells in localized non-small cell lung cancer. Assay used: immunoSEQ multiplex PCR; TCRdb lists only in-frame clones, some missing. This sample has some 7,000 clones; under 30% occur once, and the top ten carry 3.6%. The sample consisted of lung tumor tissue, taken before any cancer treatment. The receptors derive from a man aged 40-75 years with stage III squamous cell lung carcinoma. Both conserved end residues are part of each CDR3. A D gene is named only where the DNA matches it firmly. Clone size is stated in some rows and not others, as once, few, many or a class when expanded.

j_gene,d_gene,len,abundance,v_gene,CDR3nt,CDR3aa
TRBJ2-7,NA,13,few,TRBV28,TGTGCCAGCATGGGGGACATTACCTACGAGCAGTACTTC,CASMGDITYEQYF
TRBJ2-7,NA,15,few,TRBV6-8,TGTGCCAGCAGTTACTCCAGCGGCGTACAACCCCATCGGTACTTC,CASSYSSGVQPHRYF
TRBJ2-3,NA,14,few,TRBV6-8,TGTGCCATCAGGGCGGGCGGAGTCACAGATACGCAGTATTTT,CAIRAGGVTDTQYF
TRBJ2-7,TRBD1,15,NA,TRBV14,TGTGCCAGCAGCCAAGGGTCGGGCAGGGGGCGCGAGCAGTACTTC,CASSQGSGRGREQYF
TRBJ2-5,TRBD1,13,NA,TRBV29-1,TGCAGCGTTGAGGGACAGGGCTTAGAGACCCAGTACTTC,CSVEGQGLETQYF
TRBJ2-3,TRBD2,16,NA,TRBV19,TGTGCCAGTAGTGGACTAGCGGGAGTCCGCACAGATACGCAGTATTTT,CASSGLAGVRTDTQYF
TRBJ2-1,TRBD2,13,few,TRBV12-5,TGTGCCAGCTATGGCGGGGGCTACAATGAGCAGTTCTTC,CASYGGGYNEQFF
TRBJ1-4,TRBD1,16,few,TRBV11-3,TGTGCCAGCAGGGAGACGACAGGGGGCTTTGTTGAAAAACTGTTTTTT,CASRETTGGFVEKLFF
TRBJ1-6,NA,14,few,TRBV18,TGTGCCAGCTCACCAGGCTCCTATAATTCACCCCTCCACTTT,CASSPGSYNSPLHF
TRBJ1-1,NA,14,few,TRBV11-3,TGTGCCAGCAGCCGACAGAGTATGAACACTGAAGCTTTCTTT,CASSRQSMNTEAFF
TRBJ1-3,TRBD1,16,NA,TRBV18,TGTGCCAGCTCACCCAACCTGGACAGGACTGGAAACACCATATATTTT,CASSPNLDRTGNTIYF
TRBJ1-3,NA,18,NA,TRBV11-3,TGTGCCAGCAGCCCATCCTATGTAGTGGGCACCTCTGGAAACACCATATATTTT,CASSPSYVVGTSGNTIYF
TRBJ2-2,NA,14,medium-sized,TRBV11-3,TGTGCCAGCAGCTTCGACGGACTGACCGGGGAGCTGTTTTTT,CASSFDGLTGELFF
TRBJ2-7,TRBD2,18,few,TRBV15,TGTGCCACCAGAAGTGGACAGGGAACTAGCGGGAGTCAATACGAGCAGTACTTC,CATRSGQGTSGSQYEQYF
TRBJ2-3,TRBD2,14,NA,TRBV29-1,TGCAGCGTCTTAGCGGGGGTTAGCACAGATACGCAGTATTTT,CSVLAGVSTDTQYF
TRBJ2-7,NA,19,NA,TRBV5-1,TGCGCCAGCAGCTTGACGCGCTGGACACAGTTAGAGCCCTCCTACGAGCAGTACTTC,CASSLTRWTQLEPSYEQYF
TRBJ1-2,NA,16,NA,TRBV14,TGTGCCAGCAGCCCCCTCGGGGGGGCAAGTAGCTATGGCTACACCTTC,CASSPLGGASSYGYTF
TRBJ2-1,TRBD2,16,NA,TRBV19,TGTGCCAGTAGTATTATGACTAGCGGTTCTATTAATGAGCAGTTCTTC,CASSIMTSGSINEQFF